This entry describes one T cell receptor beta chain. This sample was included in a study of cytomegalovirus exposure and HLA in healthy donors. J was trimmed by 2 bases and V by 6 bases; bases with no gene match: 5. From germline, CDR1 is MNHEY and CDR2 SMNVEV (reference sequence). The CDR3 is made up of 15 amino acids. PCR employed 60 Vbeta and 13 Jbeta primers. This table comes from immunoSEQ multiplex PCR, and its TCRdb copy is limited to in-frame clones, with some not included. With tens of thousands of clones in the sample, the ten largest clones hold 0.58%. The chain joins TRBV27 to TRBJ2-5, with 11 bases that match TRBD2. The clonotype comes from a middle-aged man in good health and CMV-seronegative. The sample consisted of PBMCs. Here the CDR3 DNA reads TGTGCCAGCAGCCTAGCGGGGGGTCGACAAGAGACCCAGTACTTC. Protein product: CASSLAGGRQETQYF.